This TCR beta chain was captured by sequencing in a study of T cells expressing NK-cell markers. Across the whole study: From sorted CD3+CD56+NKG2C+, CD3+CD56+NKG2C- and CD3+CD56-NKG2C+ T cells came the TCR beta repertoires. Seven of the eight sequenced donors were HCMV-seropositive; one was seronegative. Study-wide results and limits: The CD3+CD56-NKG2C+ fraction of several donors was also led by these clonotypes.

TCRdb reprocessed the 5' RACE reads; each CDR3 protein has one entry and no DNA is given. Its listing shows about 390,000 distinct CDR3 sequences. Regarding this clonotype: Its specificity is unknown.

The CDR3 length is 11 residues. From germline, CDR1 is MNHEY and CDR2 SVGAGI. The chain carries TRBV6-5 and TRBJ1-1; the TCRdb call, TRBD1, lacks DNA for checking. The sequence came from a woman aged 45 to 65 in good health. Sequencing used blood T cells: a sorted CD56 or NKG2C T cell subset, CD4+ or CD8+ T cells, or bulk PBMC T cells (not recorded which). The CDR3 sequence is CASGPYGRGFF.